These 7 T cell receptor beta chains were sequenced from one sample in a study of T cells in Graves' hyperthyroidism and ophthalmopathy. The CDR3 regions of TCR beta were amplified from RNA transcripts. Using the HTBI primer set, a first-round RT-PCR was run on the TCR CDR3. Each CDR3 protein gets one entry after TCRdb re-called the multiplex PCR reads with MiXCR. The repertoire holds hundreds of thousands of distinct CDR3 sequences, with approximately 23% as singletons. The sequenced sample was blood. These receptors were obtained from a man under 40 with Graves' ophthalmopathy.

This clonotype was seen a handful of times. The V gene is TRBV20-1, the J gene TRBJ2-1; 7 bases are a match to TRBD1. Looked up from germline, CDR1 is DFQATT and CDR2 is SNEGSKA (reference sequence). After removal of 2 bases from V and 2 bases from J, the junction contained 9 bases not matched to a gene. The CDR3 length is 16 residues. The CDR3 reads CSARFGWGTAYNEQFF. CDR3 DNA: TGCAGTGCTAGATTTGGTTGGGGGACAGCCTACAATGAGCAGTTCTTC.

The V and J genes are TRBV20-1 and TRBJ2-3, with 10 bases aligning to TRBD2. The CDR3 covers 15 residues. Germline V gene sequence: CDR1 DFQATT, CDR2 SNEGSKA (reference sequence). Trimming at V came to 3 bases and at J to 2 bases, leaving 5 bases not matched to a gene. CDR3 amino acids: CSASVLAGNTDTQYF. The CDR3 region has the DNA TGCAGTGCTAGTGTACTAGCGGGGAACACAGATACGCAGTATTTT.

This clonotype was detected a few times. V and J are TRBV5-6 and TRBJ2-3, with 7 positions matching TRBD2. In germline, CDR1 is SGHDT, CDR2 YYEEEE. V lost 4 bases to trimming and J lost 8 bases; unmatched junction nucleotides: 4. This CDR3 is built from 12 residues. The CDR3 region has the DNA TGTGCCAGCAGCCGGACTAGGGGTACGCAGTATTTT. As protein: CASSRTRGTQYF.

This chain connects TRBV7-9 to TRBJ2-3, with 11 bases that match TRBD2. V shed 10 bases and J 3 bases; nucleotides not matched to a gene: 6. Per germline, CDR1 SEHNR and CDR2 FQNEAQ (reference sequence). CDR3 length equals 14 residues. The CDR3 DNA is TGTGCCACCTTAGCGGGAGGGTCGACAGATACGCAGTATTTT. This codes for CATLAGGSTDTQYF.

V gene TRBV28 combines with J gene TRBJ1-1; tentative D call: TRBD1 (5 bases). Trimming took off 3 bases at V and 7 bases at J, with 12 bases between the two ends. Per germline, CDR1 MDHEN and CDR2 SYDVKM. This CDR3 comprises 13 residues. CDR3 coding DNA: TGTGCCAGCAGTTTCTACCAGGGTGGTGAAGCTTTCTTT. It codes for CASSFYQGGEAFF.

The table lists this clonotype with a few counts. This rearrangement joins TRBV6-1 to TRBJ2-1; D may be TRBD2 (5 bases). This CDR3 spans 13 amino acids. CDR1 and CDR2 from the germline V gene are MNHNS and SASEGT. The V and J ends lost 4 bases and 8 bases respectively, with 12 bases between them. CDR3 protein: CASSASSAHEQFF. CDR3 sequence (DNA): TGTGCCAGCAGTGCTAGTAGCGCTCATGAGCAGTTCTTC.

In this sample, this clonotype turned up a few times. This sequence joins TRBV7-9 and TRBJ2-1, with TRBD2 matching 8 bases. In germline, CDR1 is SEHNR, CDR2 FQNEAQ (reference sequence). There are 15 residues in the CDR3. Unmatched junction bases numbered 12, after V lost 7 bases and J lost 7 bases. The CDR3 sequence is CASMPTGGPWNEQFF. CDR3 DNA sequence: TGTGCCAGCATGCCAACGGGAGGGCCGTGGAATGAGCAGTTCTTC.